This paragraph covers one T cell receptor (beta chain) sequence. The sample belongs to a study of patients and donors after allogeneic stem cell transplantation. TCRdb ran MiXCR on the RT-PCR reads and lists one entry per CDR3 protein. The profile shows 20,000 to 30,000 distinct CDR3 sequences, 42% of them singletons. Germline V gene lookup returns CDR1 MNHEY and CDR2 SVGAGI. Trimming pared 4 bases from V and 7 bases from J, leaving 2 bases between. The CDR3 is 11 amino acids. This sequence joins TRBV6-5 and TRBJ1-6; D uncertain. Sequencing was performed on blood, either unsorted or a sorted T cell fraction (not recorded which). The sequence was obtained from a human donor who was either an allogeneic HSCT recipient or a stem cell or donor lymphocyte infusion donor (not recorded which). It is not recorded whose cells these are; they may come from a transplant donor. CDR3: CASSSNSPLHF. CDR3 in DNA: TGTGCCAGCAGTTCCAATTCACCCCTCCACTTT.